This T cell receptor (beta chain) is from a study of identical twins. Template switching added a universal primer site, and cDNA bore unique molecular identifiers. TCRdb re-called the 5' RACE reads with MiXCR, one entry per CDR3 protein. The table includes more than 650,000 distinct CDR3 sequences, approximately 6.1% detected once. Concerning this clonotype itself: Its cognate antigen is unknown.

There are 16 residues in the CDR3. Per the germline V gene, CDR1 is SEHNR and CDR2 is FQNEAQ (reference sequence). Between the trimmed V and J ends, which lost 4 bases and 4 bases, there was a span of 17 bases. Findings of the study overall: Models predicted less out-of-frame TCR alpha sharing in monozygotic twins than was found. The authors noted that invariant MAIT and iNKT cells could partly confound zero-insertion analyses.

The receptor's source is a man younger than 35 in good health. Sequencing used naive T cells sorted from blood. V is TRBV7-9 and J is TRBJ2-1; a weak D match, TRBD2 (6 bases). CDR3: CASSSGAVIRYNEQFF. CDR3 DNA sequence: TGTGCCAGCAGCTCGGGAGCGGTAATAAGATACAATGAGCAGTTCTTC.